The present T cell receptor (beta chain) was sequenced within a study of blood T cells in healthy people across ages. Study-wide points: Diversity of TCR beta per million T cells declined in a roughly linear way with age. The donors' CMV status was not determined, possibly confounding changes in expanded clonotypes. Without sorted subsets, naive and antigen-experienced compartments could not be conclusively compared.

PCR was performed a second time for about 7 to 12 cycles using a sample-barcoded 5' primer and a J-beta primer mix. A template-switch adaptor that had 12 random nucleotides put a tag on each cDNA molecule. MiXCR was run by TCRdb on the 5' RACE reads, yielding one entry per CDR3 protein. The sample records roughly 640,000 distinct CDR3 sequences, approximately 30% being singletons. This clonotype was found a few times. Its matching antigen is unknown. A much larger clone differs by one base, so this may be a read error. Sequences were obtained from blood. The source of this sequence is a woman aged 80 or over in good health.

CDR3 loop: CASSRQGALGQPQHF. The DNA of the CDR3 is TGTGCCAGCAGCCGACAGGGGGCGTTGGGTCAGCCCCAGCATTTT. The chain couples TRBV6-2 or TRBV6-3 to TRBJ1-5; 10 bases match TRBD1. The CDR3 has 15 residues. Germline values: CDR1 MNHEY, CDR2 SVGEGT. The V segment lost 6 bases and the J segment 6 bases; nucleotides outside the gene matches: 8.